This is a list of T cell receptor beta chains from one sample in a study of blood T cell repertoires in COVID-19. The table came from immunoSEQ multiplex PCR; TCRdb's copy has only in-frame clones and leaves some out. This table holds tens of thousands of clones, roughly 80% found once. Sequences were obtained from peripheral blood. The receptors here all came from a woman between 70 and 85 years old with active or convalescent COVID-19. The CDR3 runs from the conserved cysteine through the conserved F or W. The order of the fields is V gene, clone size, J gene, CDR3 protein. Clone size is stated in some rows and not others, as once, few, many or a class when expanded.

v_call: TRBV15
clone_size: -
j_call: TRBJ1-6
cdr3_aa: CATSKGGSNSPLHF

v_call: TRBV7-8
clone_size: -
j_call: TRBJ1-3
cdr3_aa: CASSLGAGEAGNTIYF

v_call: TRBV13
clone_size: -
j_call: TRBJ2-7
cdr3_aa: CASSSSGGAYEQYF

v_call: TRBV6-5
clone_size: -
j_call: TRBJ1-2
cdr3_aa: CASRPTGNYGYTF

v_call: TRBV27
clone_size: -
j_call: TRBJ1-2
cdr3_aa: CASSLSGRGETYGYTF

v_call: TRBV27
clone_size: -
j_call: TRBJ2-7
cdr3_aa: CASSFLSGVTPYEQYF

v_call: TRBV7-2
clone_size: -
j_call: TRBJ2-2
cdr3_aa: CASTRGGNTGELFF

v_call: TRBV7-2
clone_size: -
j_call: TRBJ2-2
cdr3_aa: CASSLEGIGRLSTGELFF

v_call: TRBV10-2
clone_size: once
j_call: TRBJ2-1
cdr3_aa: CASSEQGYTEQFF

v_call: TRBV27
clone_size: -
j_call: TRBJ2-3
cdr3_aa: CASRPRGDHTDTQYF

v_call: TRBV2
clone_size: -
j_call: TRBJ2-7
cdr3_aa: CASRGVAGVWQYF

v_call: TRBV6-6
clone_size: once
j_call: TRBJ1-2
cdr3_aa: CASTPGTAHNYGYTF

v_call: TRBV7-2
clone_size: -
j_call: TRBJ1-3
cdr3_aa: CASRESGNTIYF

v_call: TRBV27
clone_size: -
j_call: TRBJ2-5
cdr3_aa: CASSLRRGSIGGETQYF

v_call: TRBV18
clone_size: -
j_call: TRBJ2-6
cdr3_aa: CASSPPGGGSSGANVLTF

v_call: TRBV24-1
clone_size: once
j_call: TRBJ2-4
cdr3_aa: CATSAPPGQGGMGAKNIQYF

v_call: TRBV6-5
clone_size: -
j_call: TRBJ2-7
cdr3_aa: CASSYVSTASYEQYF

v_call: TRBV2
clone_size: -
j_call: TRBJ2-2
cdr3_aa: CASRETGATRGGELFF

v_call: TRBV7-2
clone_size: -
j_call: TRBJ1-1
cdr3_aa: CASSYRGENTEAFF

v_call: TRBV18
clone_size: once
j_call: TRBJ1-3
cdr3_aa: CASSFTGDSGNTIYF

v_call: TRBV6-4
clone_size: -
j_call: TRBJ2-3
cdr3_aa: CASPPQRGGRTDTQYF

v_call: TRBV2
clone_size: -
j_call: TRBJ1-3
cdr3_aa: CASSQERQSSGNTIYF

v_call: TRBV3-1/TRBV3-2
clone_size: -
j_call: TRBJ1-1
cdr3_aa: CASRPTGLTEAFF

v_call: TRBV7-2
clone_size: -
j_call: TRBJ1-5
cdr3_aa: CASSFSHSNQPQHF

v_call: TRBV29-1
clone_size: -
j_call: TRBJ2-7
cdr3_aa: CRDFLSGGSGEQYF

v_call: TRBV3-1/TRBV3-2
clone_size: -
j_call: TRBJ1-2
cdr3_aa: CASSPSRNYGYTF